Below, one T cell receptor beta chain is given with its context. This record comes from a study of blood T cell repertoires in COVID-19. Authors' methods: Nucleated cell number was recorded as an estimate derived from reference gene primer amplification. Profiling relied on immunoSEQ multiplex PCR, and the TCRdb table lists in-frame clones only, not all of them. V and J calls and clone size are as listed in that table; D and trimming were resolved from the DNA. Here the sample spans approximately 160,000 clones, approximately 73% being singletons. The sample consisted of peripheral blood. The receptor comes from an elderly woman with acute or convalescent COVID-19.

CDR3 DNA: TGTGCCAGCAGTAGGTGGGGGGGCTACAATGAGCAGTTCTTC. Translation gives CASSRWGGYNEQFF. The rearrangement joins TRBV27 to TRBJ2-1; TRBD2 aligns across 7 bases. From germline, CDR1 is MNHEY and CDR2 SMNVEV (reference sequence). The CDR3 is 14 amino acids. J lost 3 bases, V lost 5 bases, and 4 bases had no gene match.